This T cell receptor beta chain was obtained from a study of shared clonotypes between healthy human individuals. The germline CDR1 and CDR2 sequences are LNHNV and YYDKDF (reference sequence). The CDR3 contains 11 residues. V shed 0 bases and J shed 5 bases, with 2 bases lying between them. The DNA input per sorted-subset replicate PCR was roughly 210 ng, corresponding to tens of thousands of T cell genomes. Using immunoSEQ multiplex PCR, the repertoire was profiled, and TCRdb retains in-frame clones only, with some absent. This sample has millions of clones, with 85% to 95% found just once. The specimen was naive CD4+ T cells sorted from blood. Subset described: CD45RA+ positively selected. The chain joins TRBV15 to TRBJ2-7; D uncertain. This receptor was obtained from a man younger than 35 in good health. CDR3 amino acids: CATSRDDEQYF. CDR3 in DNA: TGTGCCACCAGCAGAGATGACGAGCAGTACTTC.